This record concerns one T cell receptor (beta chain) sequence. Its specificity is unknown. The data stem from a study of cytomegalovirus exposure and HLA in healthy donors. Primers for the PCR totalled 60 Vbeta and 13 Jbeta. Assay used: immunoSEQ multiplex PCR; TCRdb lists only in-frame clones, some missing. The data contain under 100,000 clones, about four fifths of them singletons. Study results and caveats: CMV serostatus was the only recorded immune exposure for donors. CMV antigen specificity of three CMV-associated chains was confirmed in vitro. HLA allele associations emerged for around 15,000 TCR beta sequences in a later analysis, at 0.05 false discovery rate.

The sample taken for sequencing was PBMCs. This receptor was identified in a woman aged 70-85 years in good health and CMV-seropositive.

The CDR3 DNA follows: TGTGCCATCAGCCAGCCCCAGACTAGCGGGAGTGAGACCCAGTACTTC. Protein product: CAISQPQTSGSETQYF. The V gene is TRBV10-3, the J gene TRBJ2-5; 12 bases fit TRBD2. Trimming at V came to 6 bases and at J to 5 bases, leaving 10 bases not matched to a gene. This CDR3 has 16 residues. CDR1 is ENHRY, CDR2 SYGVKD, per germline.